Listed below are T cell receptor beta chains from one sample, sequenced in a study of shared clonotypes between healthy human individuals. Sequenced by immunoSEQ multiplex PCR; TCRdb stores in-frame clones only, minus some. The profile shows millions of clones, 93% of them singletons. Source material: naive CD4+ T cells from PBMCs. The receptors here all came from a young man in good health. Some clones in this sample may be carry-over from other donors' samples. Both conserved end residues are part of each CDR3. D genes are given only for firm matches. Only some rows state a clone size, as once, few, many or a class for expanded clones.

CDR3 DNA: TGCGCCAGCAGCTTGGTTTCTTTGGTCGCTGAAGCTTTCTTT
CDR3 protein: CASSLVSLVAEAFF
clone size: once
CDR3 length: 14
V gene: TRBV5-1
D gene: NA
J gene: TRBJ1-1

CDR3 DNA: TGTGCCAGCAGTTTTTCGCCAGGGGTCCTCGGGGAGCAGTACTTC
CDR3 protein: CASSFSPGVLGEQYF
clone size: NA
CDR3 length: 15
V gene: TRBV27
D gene: NA
J gene: TRBJ2-7

CDR3 DNA: TGTGCCAGCGGCCGGGACAGGATCACCTACGAGCAGTACTTC
CDR3 protein: CASGRDRITYEQYF
clone size: NA
CDR3 length: 14
V gene: TRBV2
D gene: TRBD1
J gene: TRBJ2-7

CDR3 DNA: TGTGCCAGCTCACCCGGACAGAACACCAACACTGAAGCTTTCTTT
CDR3 protein: CASSPGQNTNTEAFF
clone size: NA
CDR3 length: 15
V gene: TRBV18
D gene: NA
J gene: TRBJ1-1

CDR3 DNA: TGCGCCAGCAGCCAAGTTGGGGCCCTCATGGGCTATGGCTACACCTTC
CDR3 protein: CASSQVGALMGYGYTF
clone size: once
CDR3 length: 16
V gene: TRBV4-1
D gene: NA
J gene: TRBJ1-2

CDR3 DNA: TGTGCCAGCAAGCCTACTACCCTTCTCTCCTACGAGCAGTACTTC
CDR3 protein: CASKPTTLLSYEQYF
clone size: NA
CDR3 length: 15
V gene: TRBV6-1
D gene: NA
J gene: TRBJ2-7

CDR3 DNA: TGTGCCAGCAGTTTACAGGGCACAGATACGCAGTATTTT
CDR3 protein: CASSLQGTDTQYF
clone size: NA
CDR3 length: 13
V gene: TRBV28
D gene: NA
J gene: TRBJ2-3

CDR3 DNA: TGCGCCAGCAGCCTTGCCGCAGGGATCATGAACACTGAAGCTTTCTTT
CDR3 protein: CASSLAAGIMNTEAFF
clone size: NA
CDR3 length: 16
V gene: TRBV5-1
D gene: NA
J gene: TRBJ1-1

CDR3 DNA: TGTGCCAGCAACCAGGGGGGGACCGGGGAGCTGTTTTTT
CDR3 protein: CASNQGGTGELFF
clone size: NA
CDR3 length: 13
V gene: TRBV28
D gene: NA
J gene: TRBJ2-2

CDR3 DNA: TGTGCCAGCTCATCCTGGACTAGCGGGAGAATGACCGGGGAGCTGTTTTTT
CDR3 protein: CASSSWTSGRMTGELFF
clone size: NA
CDR3 length: 17
V gene: TRBV18
D gene: TRBD2
J gene: TRBJ2-2

CDR3 DNA: TGTGCCAGCAGCTTAATGGGACAGGACACAGATACGCAGTATTTT
CDR3 protein: CASSLMGQDTDTQYF
clone size: NA
CDR3 length: 15
V gene: TRBV7-3
D gene: TRBD1
J gene: TRBJ2-3

CDR3 DNA: TGTGCCAGCAGCGAGGACAGAGCCGCGAACACCGGGGAGCTGTTTTTT
CDR3 protein: CASSEDRAANTGELFF
clone size: NA
CDR3 length: 16
V gene: TRBV5-5
D gene: NA
J gene: TRBJ2-2

CDR3 DNA: TGTGCCAGCAGCGTAGCCGGGACAGGGTTTACCGAGCAGTACTTC
CDR3 protein: CASSVAGTGFTEQYF
clone size: NA
CDR3 length: 15
V gene: TRBV9
D gene: TRBD1
J gene: TRBJ2-7

CDR3 DNA: TGTGCCTGGGGATCCTCGAACACCGGGGAGCTGTTTTTT
CDR3 protein: CAWGSSNTGELFF
clone size: NA
CDR3 length: 13
V gene: TRBV30
D gene: NA
J gene: TRBJ2-2

CDR3 DNA: TGTGCCAGCAGCTTAAAGTCCCTCCATGAGCAGTTCTTC
CDR3 protein: CASSLKSLHEQFF
clone size: NA
CDR3 length: 13
V gene: TRBV7-9
D gene: NA
J gene: TRBJ2-1

CDR3 DNA: TGTGCCAGCAGTTTATTAATAGGGGTCAGGGGGGGCACAGATACGCAGTATTTT
CDR3 protein: CASSLLIGVRGGTDTQYF
clone size: NA
CDR3 length: 18
V gene: TRBV27
D gene: NA
J gene: TRBJ2-3

CDR3 DNA: TGCGCCAGCAGCTTGGGTGGGGACTACGATGCTTATGAGCAGTTCTTC
CDR3 protein: CASSLGGDYDAYEQFF
clone size: NA
CDR3 length: 16
V gene: TRBV5-1
D gene: TRBD2
J gene: TRBJ2-1

CDR3 DNA: TGCGCCAGCAGCTTATCAGGGTCGTCTAATGAAAAACTGTTTTTT
CDR3 protein: CASSLSGSSNEKLFF
clone size: NA
CDR3 length: 15
V gene: TRBV5-1
D gene: NA
J gene: TRBJ1-4

CDR3 DNA: TGTGCCAGCAGCCGGGACAGGGATTGGAACACCATATATTTT
CDR3 protein: CASSRDRDWNTIYF
clone size: NA
CDR3 length: 14
V gene: TRBV11-2
D gene: TRBD1
J gene: TRBJ1-3

CDR3 DNA: TGTGCCAGCAGTTTCGCCCTAGCGGGAGATACGCAGTATTTT
CDR3 protein: CASSFALAGDTQYF
clone size: NA
CDR3 length: 14
V gene: TRBV27
D gene: TRBD2
J gene: TRBJ2-3

CDR3 DNA: TGTGCCAGCAGTTTTCTGGCGGGAGTCGAGCAGTACTTC
CDR3 protein: CASSFLAGVEQYF
clone size: once
CDR3 length: 13
V gene: TRBV28
D gene: TRBD2
J gene: TRBJ2-7

CDR3 DNA: TGTGCCAGCAGTGCGCCTAGCGGGGTGGGAGATACGCAGTATTTT
CDR3 protein: CASSAPSGVGDTQYF
clone size: NA
CDR3 length: 15
V gene: TRBV2
D gene: TRBD2
J gene: TRBJ2-3

CDR3 DNA: TGTGCCAGCAGTCCAAATTTGAGCTCTGGAAACACCATATATTTT
CDR3 protein: CASSPNLSSGNTIYF
clone size: NA
CDR3 length: 15
V gene: TRBV28
D gene: NA
J gene: TRBJ1-3

CDR3 DNA: TGTGCCAGCACTCAATACCGGGACGGACAAGAGACCCAGTACTTC
CDR3 protein: CASTQYRDGQETQYF
clone size: once
CDR3 length: 15
V gene: TRBV28
D gene: NA
J gene: TRBJ2-5

CDR3 DNA: TGTGCCAGCAGTGAGGCTGGCGGGGAGACCCAGTACTTC
CDR3 protein: CASSEAGGETQYF
clone size: NA
CDR3 length: 13
V gene: TRBV25-1
D gene: NA
J gene: TRBJ2-5

CDR3 DNA: TGTGCCAGCAGTTTATCCACAGGGCCCTATGGCTACACCTTC
CDR3 protein: CASSLSTGPYGYTF
clone size: NA
CDR3 length: 14
V gene: TRBV28
D gene: NA
J gene: TRBJ1-2

CDR3 DNA: TGCGCCAGCGGAGAATTCACCGGGGGCTATGGCTACACCTTC
CDR3 protein: CASGEFTGGYGYTF
clone size: NA
CDR3 length: 14
V gene: TRBV5-1
D gene: NA
J gene: TRBJ1-2

CDR3 DNA: TGTGCCTGGAGTGTAACGGCTAGCACAGATACGCAGTATTTT
CDR3 protein: CAWSVTASTDTQYF
clone size: NA
CDR3 length: 14
V gene: TRBV30
D gene: NA
J gene: TRBJ2-3

CDR3 DNA: TGCGCCAGCAGCTTTTACGGGCAGGGTGAAAAACTGTTTTTT
CDR3 protein: CASSFYGQGEKLFF
clone size: NA
CDR3 length: 14
V gene: TRBV5-1
D gene: NA
J gene: TRBJ1-4

CDR3 DNA: TGTGCCAGCAGTGAAGATAGTCTCCAAGAGACCCAGTACTTC
CDR3 protein: CASSEDSLQETQYF
clone size: once
CDR3 length: 14
V gene: TRBV6-1
D gene: NA
J gene: TRBJ2-5

CDR3 DNA: TGCGCCAGCAGCTTGGGGGCGGGAGGGTACGAGCAGTACTTC
CDR3 protein: CASSLGAGGYEQYF
clone size: NA
CDR3 length: 14
V gene: TRBV5-1
D gene: TRBD2
J gene: TRBJ2-7

CDR3 DNA: TGTGCCAGCAGCACCACAGGGGGCGGACCCTCCGGTGAGCAGTTCTTC
CDR3 protein: CASSTTGGGPSGEQFF
clone size: NA
CDR3 length: 16
V gene: TRBV7-2
D gene: TRBD1
J gene: TRBJ2-1

CDR3 DNA: TGTGCCAGCAGGGGAGACAGGTGGTTGAGCTCTGGGGCCAACGTCCTGACTTTC
CDR3 protein: CASRGDRWLSSGANVLTF
clone size: NA
CDR3 length: 18
V gene: TRBV27
D gene: NA
J gene: TRBJ2-6

CDR3 DNA: TGCGCCAGCAGCTTGGGGACGGATGAGCAGTTCTTC
CDR3 protein: CASSLGTDEQFF
clone size: NA
CDR3 length: 12
V gene: TRBV5-1
D gene: NA
J gene: TRBJ2-1

CDR3 DNA: TGTGCCAGCAGCAGGGATCGGGCCGGGGAGCTGTTTTTT
CDR3 protein: CASSRDRAGELFF
clone size: NA
CDR3 length: 13
V gene: TRBV5-6
D gene: NA
J gene: TRBJ2-2

CDR3 DNA: TGTGCCCTTCAACCCCGCAGGGGGGACGAGCAGTACTTC
CDR3 protein: CALQPRRGDEQYF
clone size: NA
CDR3 length: 13
V gene: TRBV6-1
D gene: NA
J gene: TRBJ2-7

CDR3 DNA: TGTGCCAGCAGTTTACGTCGAACAGGGGGGAATGAAAAACTGTTTTTT
CDR3 protein: CASSLRRTGGNEKLFF
clone size: NA
CDR3 length: 16
V gene: TRBV27
D gene: TRBD1
J gene: TRBJ1-4

CDR3 DNA: TGTGCCAGCAGTGATGACGATTGGGAATCGGGAGGAAACACCATATATTTT
CDR3 protein: CASSDDDWESGGNTIYF
clone size: NA
CDR3 length: 17
V gene: TRBV25-1
D gene: NA
J gene: TRBJ1-3

CDR3 DNA: TGTGCCAGCAGCTCAGGGACAGGGGACTCCTACAATGAGCAGTTCTTC
CDR3 protein: CASSSGTGDSYNEQFF
clone size: NA
CDR3 length: 16
V gene: TRBV5-6
D gene: TRBD1
J gene: TRBJ2-1

CDR3 DNA: TGCGCCAGCAGTCAATTGCGACCTGAACCGGGGGAGGGTCGGGACACTGAAGCTTTCTTT
CDR3 protein: CASSQLRPEPGEGRDTEAFF
clone size: NA
CDR3 length: 20
V gene: TRBV23-1
D gene: NA
J gene: TRBJ1-1

CDR3 DNA: TGCAGCGTCTCGGGGGAGGTTGATACGCAGTATTTT
CDR3 protein: CSVSGEVDTQYF
clone size: NA
CDR3 length: 12
V gene: TRBV29-1
D gene: NA
J gene: TRBJ2-3

CDR3 DNA: TGTGCCAGCAGCTCCGGGGGAACCGGGGGCGAGCAGTACTTC
CDR3 protein: CASSSGGTGGEQYF
clone size: NA
CDR3 length: 14
V gene: TRBV7-9
D gene: NA
J gene: TRBJ2-7